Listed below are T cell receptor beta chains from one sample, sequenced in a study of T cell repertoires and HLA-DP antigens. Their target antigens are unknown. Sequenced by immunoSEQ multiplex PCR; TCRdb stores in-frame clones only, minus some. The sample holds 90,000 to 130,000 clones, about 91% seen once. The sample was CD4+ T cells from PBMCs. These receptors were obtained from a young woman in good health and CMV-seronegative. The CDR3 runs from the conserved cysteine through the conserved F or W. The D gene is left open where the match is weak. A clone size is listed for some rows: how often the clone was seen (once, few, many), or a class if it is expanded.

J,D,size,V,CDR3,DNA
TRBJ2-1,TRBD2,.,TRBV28,CASSRTSGMYNEQFF,TGTGCCAGCAGTAGGACTAGCGGAATGTACAATGAGCAGTTCTTC
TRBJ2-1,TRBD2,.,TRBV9,CASSPRTSTLQFF,TGTGCCAGCAGCCCGCGGACTAGTACCCTGCAGTTCTTC
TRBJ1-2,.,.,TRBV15,CATSRGGTPGGYTF,TGTGCCACCAGCAGGGGAGGGACACCGGGGGGCTACACCTTC
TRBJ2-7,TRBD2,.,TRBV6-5,CASSYPSSGSYEQYF,TGTGCCAGCAGTTACCCCTCTAGCGGATCCTACGAGCAGTACTTC
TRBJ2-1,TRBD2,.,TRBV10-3,CAISAETSGTTSYNEQFF,TGTGCCATCAGTGCAGAGACTAGCGGGACGACCTCCTACAATGAGCAGTTCTTC
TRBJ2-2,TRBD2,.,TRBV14,CASSPRGGRLAGELFF,TGTGCCAGCAGCCCCCGGGGGGGGAGATTGGCCGGGGAGCTGTTTTTT
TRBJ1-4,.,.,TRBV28,CASRSGDTTNEKLFF,TGTGCCAGCAGGTCAGGTGATACAACTAATGAAAAACTGTTTTTT
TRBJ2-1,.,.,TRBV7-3,CASSLTSYNEQFF,TGTGCCAGCAGCTTAACCTCCTACAATGAGCAGTTCTTC
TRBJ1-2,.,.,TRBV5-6,CASSPPSGVPPYGYTF,TGTGCCAGCAGCCCACCCTCAGGGGTGCCCCCCTATGGCTACACCTTC
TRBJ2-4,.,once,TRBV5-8,CASSLAQTKNIQYF,TGTGCCAGCAGCTTGGCCCAGACCAAAAACATTCAGTACTTC
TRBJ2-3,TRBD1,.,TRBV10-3,CATGQGTTDTQYF,TGTGCCACCGGACAGGGAACCACAGATACGCAGTATTTT
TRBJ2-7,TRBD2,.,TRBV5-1,CASSLGETSGTYEQYF,TGCGCCAGCAGCTTGGGAGAGACTAGCGGTACCTACGAGCAGTACTTC
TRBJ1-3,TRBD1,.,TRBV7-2,CASSLGDRAGNTIYF,TGTGCCAGCAGCTTAGGGGACAGGGCTGGAAACACCATATATTTT
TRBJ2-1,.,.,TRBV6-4,CASSDSSRGKQFF,TGTGCCAGCAGTGACTCGAGCAGAGGCAAGCAGTTCTTC
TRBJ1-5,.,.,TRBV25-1,CASSELYSNQPQHF,TGTGCCAGCAGTGAATTGTATAGCAATCAGCCCCAGCATTTT
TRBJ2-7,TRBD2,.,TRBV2,CASSEGASGSGEQYF,TGTGCCAGCAGTGAAGGCGCTAGCGGGAGTGGTGAGCAGTACTTC
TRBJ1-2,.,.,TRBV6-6,CASSPRTDNYGYTF,TGTGCCAGCAGTCCGCGGACGGATAACTATGGCTACACCTTC
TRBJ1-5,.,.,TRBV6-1,CASSENRQPQHF,TGTGCCAGCAGTGAAAATCGACAGCCCCAGCATTTT
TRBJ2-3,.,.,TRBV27,CASSITGFAQDTQYF,TGTGCCAGCAGTATTACAGGATTCGCACAAGATACGCAGTATTTT
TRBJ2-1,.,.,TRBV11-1,CASSLRLVPNEQFF,TGTGCCAGCAGCCTACGACTAGTCCCCAATGAGCAGTTCTTC
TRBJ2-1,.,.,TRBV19,CASSIFPSSYNEQFF,TGTGCCAGTAGTATATTCCCTAGCTCCTACAATGAGCAGTTCTTC
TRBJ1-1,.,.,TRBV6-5,CASGNGGGLEAFF,TGTGCCAGCGGAAACGGCGGGGGTCTTGAAGCTTTCTTT
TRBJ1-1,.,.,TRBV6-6,CASKMEANTEAFF,TGTGCCAGCAAAATGGAGGCGAACACTGAAGCTTTCTTT
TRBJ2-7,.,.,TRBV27,CASSLWPGTENEQYF,TGTGCCAGCAGTTTATGGCCCGGGACGGAGAACGAGCAGTACTTC
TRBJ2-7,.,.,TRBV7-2,CASSLRQGPYEQYF,TGTGCCAGCAGCTTACGCCAGGGCCCCTACGAGCAGTACTTC
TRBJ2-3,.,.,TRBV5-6,CASSSLTDPTDTQYF,TGTGCCAGCAGCTCGCTGACAGACCCCACAGATACGCAGTATTTT
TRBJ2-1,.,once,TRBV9,CASTEPLRGRRPYNEQFF,TGTGCCAGCACCGAACCACTTCGAGGCAGGAGGCCCTACAATGAGCAGTTCTTC
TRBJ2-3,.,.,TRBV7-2,CASSYADTQYF,TGTGCCAGCAGCTACGCAGATACGCAGTATTTT
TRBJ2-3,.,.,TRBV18,CASSPPHPGPRADTQYF,TGTGCCAGCTCACCACCCCATCCAGGCCCGAGGGCAGATACGCAGTATTTT
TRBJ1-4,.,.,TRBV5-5,CASSLVRVEKLFF,TGTGCCAGCAGCTTGGTCAGGGTCGAAAAACTGTTTTTT
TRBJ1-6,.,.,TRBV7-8,CASSLGGQAHYNSPLHF,TGTGCCAGCAGCTTAGGAGGGCAGGCACACTATAATTCACCCCTCCACTTT
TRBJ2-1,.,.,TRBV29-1,CRARDDSYNEQFF,TGCAGAGCTCGGGACGACTCCTACAATGAGCAGTTCTTC
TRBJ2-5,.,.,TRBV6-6,CASSYGAGRRETQYF,TGTGCCAGCAGTTACGGGGCAGGGAGAAGGGAGACCCAGTACTTC
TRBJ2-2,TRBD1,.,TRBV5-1,CASSLRGPTNTGELFF,TGCGCCAGCAGCCTCAGGGGGCCCACGAACACCGGGGAGCTGTTTTTT
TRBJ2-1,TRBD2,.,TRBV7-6,CASSTTSGRSNEQFF,TGTGCCAGCAGCACGACTAGCGGGAGAAGCAATGAGCAGTTCTTC
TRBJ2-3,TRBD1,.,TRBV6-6,CASSLGQGGTDTQYF,TGTGCCAGCAGTTTGGGACAGGGAGGAACAGATACGCAGTATTTT
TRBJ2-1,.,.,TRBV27,CASSLGAGKPYNEQFF,TGTGCCAGCAGTCTCGGGGCCGGAAAGCCCTACAATGAGCAGTTCTTC
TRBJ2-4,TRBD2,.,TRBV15,CATSLGLAGDGGKNIQYF,TGTGCCACCAGCCTTGGACTAGCGGGAGATGGAGGCAAAAACATTCAGTACTTC
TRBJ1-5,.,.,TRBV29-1,CSVMGDGNQPQHF,TGCAGCGTCATGGGGGACGGGAATCAGCCCCAGCATTTT
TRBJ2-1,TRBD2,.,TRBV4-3,CASSQGDYWYNEQFF,TGCGCCAGCAGCCAAGGGGACTACTGGTACAATGAGCAGTTCTTC
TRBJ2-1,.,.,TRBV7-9,CASSLVGLATAYNEQFF,TGTGCCAGCAGCTTAGTAGGGCTAGCCACTGCCTACAATGAGCAGTTCTTC
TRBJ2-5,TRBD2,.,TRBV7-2,CASRHHIRLADQETQYF,TGTGCCAGCAGGCATCACATACGACTAGCGGACCAAGAGACCCAGTACTTC
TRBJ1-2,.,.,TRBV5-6,CASTQGLAANYGYTF,TGTGCCAGCACTCAGGGGCTCGCAGCTAACTATGGCTACACCTTC
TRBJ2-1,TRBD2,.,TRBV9,CASSVLSSGSYNEQFF,TGTGCCAGCAGCGTATTATCCAGCGGGAGTTACAATGAGCAGTTCTTC
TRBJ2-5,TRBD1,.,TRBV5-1,CASSLGQGMQETQYF,TGCGCCAGCAGCTTGGGACAGGGGATGCAAGAGACCCAGTACTTC
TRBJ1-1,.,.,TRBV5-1,CASSLVFRWLQAEAFF,TGCGCCAGCAGCTTGGTTTTTCGCTGGCTGCAGGCTGAAGCTTTCTTT
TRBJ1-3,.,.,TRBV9,CASSVGGRGASPGNTIYF,TGTGCCAGCAGCGTCGGGGGTCGGGGGGCGAGTCCTGGAAACACCATATATTTT
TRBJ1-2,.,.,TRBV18,CASSPPSGSLYGYTF,TGTGCCAGCTCACCACCTTCAGGCTCTCTCTATGGCTACACCTTC
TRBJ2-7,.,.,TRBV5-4,CASSPNSGTASYEQYF,TGTGCCAGCAGCCCGAACAGCGGGACAGCTTCCTACGAGCAGTACTTC
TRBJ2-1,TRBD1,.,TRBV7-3,CASSSRDRVSSYNEQFF,TGTGCCAGCAGCTCACGGGACAGGGTTAGCTCCTACAATGAGCAGTTCTTC
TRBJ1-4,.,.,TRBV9,CASSVGAVANEKLFF,TGTGCCAGCAGCGTAGGAGCAGTGGCTAATGAAAAACTGTTTTTT
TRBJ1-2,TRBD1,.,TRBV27,CASSPGTGANYGYTF,TGTGCCAGCAGCCCAGGGACAGGGGCTAACTATGGCTACACCTTC
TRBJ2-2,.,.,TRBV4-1,CASSRTATNTGELFF,TGCGCCAGCAGCCGAACGGCTACGAACACCGGGGAGCTGTTTTTT